This T cell receptor (beta chain) appears in the sequencing data of a study of cytomegalovirus exposure and HLA in healthy donors. As for this clone: The antigen is unknown.

Notes on the study in general: TCR beta sequences reportedly predicted most subjects' HLA-A and HLA-B alleles accurately. Available immune exposure information was restricted to CMV serostatus only. Cytomegalovirus status was reportedly diagnosed by the classifier with high specificity and sensitivity.

The CDR3 contains 13 residues. Trimming took off 4 bases at V and 6 bases at J, with 13 bases between the two ends. Germline assignment: CDR1 LNHNV and CDR2 YYDKDF (reference sequence). The PCR ran on 60 Vbeta and 13 Jbeta primers. Only in-frame clones appear in the TCRdb table, and some are missing; sequencing was by immunoSEQ multiplex PCR. The sample records some 96,000 clones, 78% being singletons. Sequencing input: PBMCs. The J gene is TRBJ2-7, the V gene TRBV15, with a tentative D call TRBD2 (5 bases). The clonotype originates from a woman aged 55-70 years in good health and CMV-seronegative. The CDR3 sequence: CATSILLVSEQYF. Here the CDR3 DNA reads TGTGCCACCAGCATACTACTAGTCTCCGAGCAGTACTTC. Complete variable domain (other parts from reference TRBV15 and TRBJ2-7): DAMVIQNPRYQVTQFGKPVTLSCSQTLNHNVMYWYQQKSSQAPKLLFHYYDKDFNNEADTPDNFQSRRPNTSFCFLDIRSPGLGDTAMYLCATSILLVSEQYFGPGTRLTVT.